This T cell receptor (beta chain) emerged from a study of metastatic and nonmetastatic thyroid tumors (dated by TCRdb to about 2020). Describing the broader study: For patients with malignant and with benign thyroid disease, the researchers compared repertoires between peripheral blood samples and tumor or nodule tissue samples. Study-level results and caveats: TCR beta diversity was reported as significantly higher in malignant tumors than in benign nodules, in both blood and tumor samples.

The CDR3 runs 15 amino acids, cysteine and phenylalanine included. The sequence is cut down to CDR3 DNA, 45 bases in frame from base 1. The germline V gene (reference sequence) provides CDR1 SGHNT and CDR2 YYREEE. Trimming takes 4 bases off V and 5 bases off J; junction bases not matched to a gene: 8. None of the patients had been given any treatment before thyroid surgery. The study retrospectively analysed patient clinical samples collected from about 2012 to 2019 using T-cell receptor beta sequencing. This clone was recorded at least ten times. Its target antigen remains unknown. Base qualities were left out, and no much larger clone turns up one base away. Other DNA sequences in this specimen translate into the identical CDR3. Library construction relied on PCR. TCRdb lists the instrument as Illumina HiSeq 4000. High-throughput sequencing was used to profile the TCR beta-chain CDR3 region of every patient. The authors' analysis ran thus. The researchers built a classifier to tell apart papillary thyroid cancer patients with distant metastasis, based on CDR3 differences among clinicopathological groups. To measure repertoire diversity the researchers used the Shannon index, while the Morisita-Horn index served to gauge how similar the tumor and blood repertoires were. TCRdb reworked the public reads: Q25 trimming with fastp, MiXCR clone assembly, productive beta chains retained. The authors' filters were not applied to this entry. Across this sample there are about 35,000 clones, with approximately 19% seen only once. The top ten constitute around 19% of the sample.

The chain is made from TRBV5-4 and TRBJ1-4; the central 7 bases match TRBD1. Source material: blood. This sequence was found in a female donor with papillary thyroid cancer or a benign thyroid nodule (not recorded which). Some clones in this sample may be carry-over from other donors' samples. The sequenced DNA is TGTGCCAGCAGCATAAACAGGGGTCTGAATGAAAAACTGTTTTTT. This codes for CASSINRGLNEKLFF.